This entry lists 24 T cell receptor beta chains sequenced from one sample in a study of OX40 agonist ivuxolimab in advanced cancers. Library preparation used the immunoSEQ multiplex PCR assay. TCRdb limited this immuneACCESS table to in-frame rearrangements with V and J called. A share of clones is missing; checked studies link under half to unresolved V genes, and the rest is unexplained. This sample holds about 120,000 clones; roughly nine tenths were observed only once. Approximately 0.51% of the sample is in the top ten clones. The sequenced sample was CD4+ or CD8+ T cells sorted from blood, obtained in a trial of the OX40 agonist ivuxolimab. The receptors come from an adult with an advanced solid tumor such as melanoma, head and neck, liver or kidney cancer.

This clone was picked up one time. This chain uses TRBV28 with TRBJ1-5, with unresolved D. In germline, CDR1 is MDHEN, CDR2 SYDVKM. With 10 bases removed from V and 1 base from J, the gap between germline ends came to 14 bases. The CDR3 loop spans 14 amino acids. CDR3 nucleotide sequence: TGTGCCATTTCACCCCCGGGGAGCAATCAGCCCCAGCATTTT. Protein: CAISPPGSNQPQHF.

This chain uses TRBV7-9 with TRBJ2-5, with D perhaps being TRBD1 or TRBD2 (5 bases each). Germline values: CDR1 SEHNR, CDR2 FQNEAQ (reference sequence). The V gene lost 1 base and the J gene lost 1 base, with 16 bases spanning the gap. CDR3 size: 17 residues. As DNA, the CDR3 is TGTGCCAGCAGCTTAGGGGGGACGGTCGCGGTCCAAGAGACCCAGTACTTC. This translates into CASSLGGTVAVQETQYF.

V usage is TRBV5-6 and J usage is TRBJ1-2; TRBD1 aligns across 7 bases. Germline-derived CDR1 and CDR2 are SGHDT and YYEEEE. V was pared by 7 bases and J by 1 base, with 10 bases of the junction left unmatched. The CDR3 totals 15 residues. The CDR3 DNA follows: TGTGCCAGCCAGCCACAGGGGTCTATTAACTATGGCTACACCTTC. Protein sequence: CASQPQGSINYGYTF.

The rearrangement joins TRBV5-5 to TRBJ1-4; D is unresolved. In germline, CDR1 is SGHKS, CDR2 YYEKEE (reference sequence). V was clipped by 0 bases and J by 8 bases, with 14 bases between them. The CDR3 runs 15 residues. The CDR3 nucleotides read TGTGCCAGCAGCTTGGGTGCCCTGACGGGGGAAAAACTGTTTTTT. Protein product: CASSLGALTGEKLFF.

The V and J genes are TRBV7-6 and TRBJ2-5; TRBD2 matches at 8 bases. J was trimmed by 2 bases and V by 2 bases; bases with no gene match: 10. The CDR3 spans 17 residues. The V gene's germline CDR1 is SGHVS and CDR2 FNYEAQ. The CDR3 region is CASSLSGPSGGQETQYF. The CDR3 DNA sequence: TGTGCCAGCAGCTTATCCGGGCCAAGCGGGGGTCAAGAGACCCAGTACTTC.

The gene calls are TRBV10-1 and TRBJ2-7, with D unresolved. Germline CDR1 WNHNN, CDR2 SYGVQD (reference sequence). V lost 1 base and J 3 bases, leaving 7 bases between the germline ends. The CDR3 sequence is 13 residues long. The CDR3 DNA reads TGCGCCAGCAGTGAGTTGGGCTGCTACGAGCAGTACTTC. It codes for CASSELGCYEQYF.

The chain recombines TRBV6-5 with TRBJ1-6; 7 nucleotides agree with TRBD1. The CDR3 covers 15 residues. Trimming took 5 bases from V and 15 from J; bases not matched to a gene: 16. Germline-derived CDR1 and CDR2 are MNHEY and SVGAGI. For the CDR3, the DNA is TGTGCCAGCAGTCAGGGGGACAGTGGGGACTCTCGCCTCCACTTT. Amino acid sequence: CASSQGDSGDSRLHF.

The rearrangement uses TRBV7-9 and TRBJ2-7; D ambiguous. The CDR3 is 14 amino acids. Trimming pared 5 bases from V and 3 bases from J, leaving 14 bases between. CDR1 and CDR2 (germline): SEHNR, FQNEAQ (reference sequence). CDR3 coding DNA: TGTGCCAGCAGCCCCGAAGAGACTGTCTACGAGCAGTACTTC. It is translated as CASSPEETVYEQYF.

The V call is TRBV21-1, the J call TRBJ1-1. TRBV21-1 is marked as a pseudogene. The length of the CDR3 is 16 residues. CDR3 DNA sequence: TGTGCCAGCAGCAAAGTGAAGGGCGGCTTGAACACTGAAGCTTTCTTT. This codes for CASSKVKGGLNTEAFF.

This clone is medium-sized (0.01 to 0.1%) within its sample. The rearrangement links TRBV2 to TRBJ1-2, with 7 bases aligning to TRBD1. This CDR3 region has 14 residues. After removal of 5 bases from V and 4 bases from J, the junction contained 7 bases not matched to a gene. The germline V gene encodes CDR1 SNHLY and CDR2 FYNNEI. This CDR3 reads CASSPTGRGYGYTF. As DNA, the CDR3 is TGTGCCAGCAGTCCGACAGGGCGGGGCTATGGCTACACCTTC.

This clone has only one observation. DNA of the CDR3: TGTGCCAGCAGCCGGGACAGGGGAACAGATACGCAGTATTTT. Protein: CASSRDRGTDTQYF. V and J are TRBV6-4 and TRBJ2-3; TRBD1 matches 10 bases. Looked up from germline, CDR1 is MRHNA and CDR2 is SNTAGT. V dropped 6 bases and J dropped 3; count of bases not matched to a gene: 3. This CDR3 comprises 14 residues.

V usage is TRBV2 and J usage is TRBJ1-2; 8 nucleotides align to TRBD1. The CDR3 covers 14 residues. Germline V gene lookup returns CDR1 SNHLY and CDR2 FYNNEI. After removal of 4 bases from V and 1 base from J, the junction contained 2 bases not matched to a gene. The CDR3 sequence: CASSVDRGNYGYTF. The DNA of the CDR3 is TGTGCCAGCAGTGTCGACAGGGGTAACTATGGCTACACCTTC.

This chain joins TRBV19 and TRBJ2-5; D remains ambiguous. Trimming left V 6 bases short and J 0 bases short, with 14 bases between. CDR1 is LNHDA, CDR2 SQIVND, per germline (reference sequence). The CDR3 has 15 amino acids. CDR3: CASSNSFLYQETQYF. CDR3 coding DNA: TGTGCCAGTAGCAACAGCTTCTTGTACCAAGAGACCCAGTACTTC.

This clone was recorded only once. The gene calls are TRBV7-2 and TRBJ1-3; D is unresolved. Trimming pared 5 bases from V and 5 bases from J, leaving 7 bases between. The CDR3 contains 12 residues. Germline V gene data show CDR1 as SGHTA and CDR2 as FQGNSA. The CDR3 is CASSVLRNTIYF. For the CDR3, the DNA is TGTGCCAGCAGCGTCCTGAGAAACACCATATATTTT.

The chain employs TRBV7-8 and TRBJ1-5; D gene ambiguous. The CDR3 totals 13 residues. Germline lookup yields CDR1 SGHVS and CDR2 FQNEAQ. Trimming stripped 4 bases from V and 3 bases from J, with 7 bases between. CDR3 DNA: TGTGCCAGCAGCTCCGGGCCCAATCAGCCCCAGCATTTT. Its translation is CASSSGPNQPQHF.

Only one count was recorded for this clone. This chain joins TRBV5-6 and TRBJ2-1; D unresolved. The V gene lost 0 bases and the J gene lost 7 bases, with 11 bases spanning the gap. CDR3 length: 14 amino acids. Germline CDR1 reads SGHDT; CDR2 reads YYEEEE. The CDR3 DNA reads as TGTGCCAGCAGCTTGGTTGAGCCAGTGAATGAGCAGTTCTTC. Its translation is CASSLVEPVNEQFF.

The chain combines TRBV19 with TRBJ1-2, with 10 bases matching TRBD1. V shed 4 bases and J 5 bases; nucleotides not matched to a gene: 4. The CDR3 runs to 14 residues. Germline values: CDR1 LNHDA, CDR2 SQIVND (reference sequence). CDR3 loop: CASSRPGQGYGYTF. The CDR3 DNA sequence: TGTGCCAGTAGTAGACCGGGACAGGGGTATGGCTACACCTTC.

The CDR3 reads CASRSSGTTGTEAFF. The CDR3, as DNA: TGTGCCAGCAGGTCCTCCGGGACCACTGGGACTGAAGCTTTCTTT. The chain carries TRBV6-6 and TRBJ1-1; D is perhaps TRBD1 (5 bases). Germline V gene sequence: CDR1 MNHNY, CDR2 SVGAGI (reference sequence). The CDR3 covers 15 residues. Trimming stripped 6 bases from V and 5 bases from J, with 19 bases between.

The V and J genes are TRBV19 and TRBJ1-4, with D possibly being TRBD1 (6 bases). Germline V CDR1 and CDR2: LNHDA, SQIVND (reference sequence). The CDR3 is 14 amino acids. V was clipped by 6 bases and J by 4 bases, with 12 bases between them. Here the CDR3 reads CASSQGSDNEKLFF. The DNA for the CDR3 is TGTGCCAGTAGCCAGGGGTCGGATAATGAAAAACTGTTTTTT. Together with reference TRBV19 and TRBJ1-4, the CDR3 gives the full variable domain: DGGITQSPKYLFRKEGQNVTLSCEQNLNHDAMYWYRQDPGQGLRLIYYSQIVNDFQKGDIAEGYSVSREKKESFPLTVTSAQKNPTAFYLCASSQGSDNEKLFFGSGTQLSVL.

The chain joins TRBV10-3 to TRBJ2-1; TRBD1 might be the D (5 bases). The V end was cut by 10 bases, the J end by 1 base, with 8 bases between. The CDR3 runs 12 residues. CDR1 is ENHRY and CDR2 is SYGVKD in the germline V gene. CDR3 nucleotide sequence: TGTGCCAGTACAGGTTCCTACAATGAGCAGTTCTTC. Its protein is CASTGSYNEQFF.

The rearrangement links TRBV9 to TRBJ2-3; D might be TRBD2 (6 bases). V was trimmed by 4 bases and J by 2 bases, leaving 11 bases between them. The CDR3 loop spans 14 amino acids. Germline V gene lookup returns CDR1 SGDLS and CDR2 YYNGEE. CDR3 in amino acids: CASSPRTTTDTQYF. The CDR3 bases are TGTGCCAGCAGCCCCCGGACTACCACAGATACGCAGTATTTT.

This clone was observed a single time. The CDR3: CASSPGQIYEQYF. The DNA of the CDR3 is TGTGCCAGCAGCCCGGGACAGATCTACGAGCAGTACTTC. The chain couples TRBV7-9 to TRBJ2-7, with 7 positions matching TRBD1. V was clipped by 5 bases and J by 3 bases; unmatched bases: 4. Germline V CDR1 and CDR2: SEHNR, FQNEAQ (reference sequence). There are 13 residues in the CDR3.

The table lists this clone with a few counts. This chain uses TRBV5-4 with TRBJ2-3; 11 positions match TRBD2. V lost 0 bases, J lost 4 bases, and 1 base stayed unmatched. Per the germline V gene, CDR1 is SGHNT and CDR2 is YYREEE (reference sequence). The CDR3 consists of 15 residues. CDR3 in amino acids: CASSLGSGGADTQYF. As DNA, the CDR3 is TGTGCCAGCAGCTTGGGTAGCGGGGGGGCAGATACGCAGTATTTT.

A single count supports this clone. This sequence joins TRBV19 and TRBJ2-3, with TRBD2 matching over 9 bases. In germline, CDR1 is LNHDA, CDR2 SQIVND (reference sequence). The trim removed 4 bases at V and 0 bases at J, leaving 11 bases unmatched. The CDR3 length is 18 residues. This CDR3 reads CASSTRVAGGLSTDTQYF. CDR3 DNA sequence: TGTGCCAGTAGTACCCGGGTCGCGGGGGGGCTTAGCACAGATACGCAGTATTTT.